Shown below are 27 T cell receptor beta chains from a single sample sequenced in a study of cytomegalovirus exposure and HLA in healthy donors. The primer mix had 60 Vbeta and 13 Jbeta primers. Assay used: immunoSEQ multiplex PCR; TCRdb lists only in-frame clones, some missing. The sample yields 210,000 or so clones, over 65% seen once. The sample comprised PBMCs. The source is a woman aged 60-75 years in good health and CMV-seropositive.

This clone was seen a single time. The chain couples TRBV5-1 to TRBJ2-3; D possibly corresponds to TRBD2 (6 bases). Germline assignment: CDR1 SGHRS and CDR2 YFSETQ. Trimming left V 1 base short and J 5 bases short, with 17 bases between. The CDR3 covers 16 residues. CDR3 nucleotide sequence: TGCGCCAGCAGCTTGACGACTAGTAATTCAGGAGATACGCAGTATTTT. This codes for CASSLTTSNSGDTQYF. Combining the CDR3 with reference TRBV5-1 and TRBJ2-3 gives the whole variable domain KAGVTQTPRYLIKTRGQQVTLSCSPISGHRSVSWYQQTPGQGLQFLFEYFSETQRNKGNFPGRFSGRQFSNSRSEMNVSTLELGDSALYLCASSLTTSNSGDTQYFGPGTRLTVL.

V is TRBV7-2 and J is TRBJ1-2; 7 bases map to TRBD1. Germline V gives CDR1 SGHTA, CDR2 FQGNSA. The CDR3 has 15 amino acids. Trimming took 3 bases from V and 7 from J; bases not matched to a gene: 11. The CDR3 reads CASSFRRQGFFGYTF. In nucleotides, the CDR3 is TGTGCCAGCAGCTTCAGACGACAGGGATTTTTTGGCTACACCTTC.

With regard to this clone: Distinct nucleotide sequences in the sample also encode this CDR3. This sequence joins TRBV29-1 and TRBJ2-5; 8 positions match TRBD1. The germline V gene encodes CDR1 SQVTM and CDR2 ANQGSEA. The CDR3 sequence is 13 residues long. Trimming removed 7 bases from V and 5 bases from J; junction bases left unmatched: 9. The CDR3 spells CSALTGGMETQYF. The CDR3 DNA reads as TGCAGCGCATTAACAGGGGGGATGGAGACCCAGTACTTC.

The CDR3 here is CASSLLTGGNQPQHF. DNA for the CDR3: TGTGCCAGCAGTTTATTAACGGGGGGCAATCAGCCCCAGCATTTT. V gene TRBV28 combines with J gene TRBJ1-5, with D tentatively TRBD1 (5 bases). Trimming took off 1 base at V and 2 bases at J, with 9 bases between the two ends. The length of the CDR3 is 15 residues. The V gene's germline CDR1 is MDHEN and CDR2 SYDVKM.

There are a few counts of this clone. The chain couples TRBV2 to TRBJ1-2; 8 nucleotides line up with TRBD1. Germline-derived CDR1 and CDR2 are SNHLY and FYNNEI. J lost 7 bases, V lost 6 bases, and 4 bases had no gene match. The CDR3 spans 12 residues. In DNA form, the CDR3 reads TGTGCCAGCAGACCAGGGGGCAGTGGCTACACCTTC. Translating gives CASRPGGSGYTF. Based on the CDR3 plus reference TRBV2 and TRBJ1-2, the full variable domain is EPEVTQTPSHQVTQMGQEVILRCVPISNHLYFYWYRQILGQKVEFLVSFYNNEISEKSEIFDDQFSVERPDGSNFTLKIRSTKLEDSAMYFCASRPGGSGYTFGSGTRLTVV.

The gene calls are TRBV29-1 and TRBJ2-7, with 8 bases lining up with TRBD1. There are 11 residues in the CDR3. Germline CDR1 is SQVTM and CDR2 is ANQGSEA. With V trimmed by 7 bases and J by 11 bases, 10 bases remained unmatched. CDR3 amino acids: CSATRQGNKYF. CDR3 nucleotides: TGCAGCGCAACCCGACAGGGGAACAAGTACTTC.

For the CDR3, the DNA is TGCGCCAGCAGCCAGGGGGCGCGGGAGACCCAGTACTTC. It is translated as CASSQGARETQYF. The rearrangement uses TRBV5-1 and TRBJ2-5; 8 nucleotides agree with TRBD1. In germline, CDR1 is SGHRS, CDR2 YFSETQ. With V trimmed by 4 bases and J by 5 bases, 4 bases remained unmatched. The CDR3 totals 13 residues.

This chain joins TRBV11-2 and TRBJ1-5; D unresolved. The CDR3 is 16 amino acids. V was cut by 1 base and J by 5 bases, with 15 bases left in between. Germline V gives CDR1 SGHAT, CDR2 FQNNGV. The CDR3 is CASSLVTQISHQPQHF. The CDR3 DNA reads TGTGCCAGCAGCTTAGTAACACAGATTTCCCATCAGCCCCAGCATTTT. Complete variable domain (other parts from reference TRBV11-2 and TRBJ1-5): EAGVAQSPRYKIIEKRQSVAFWCNPISGHATLYWYQQILGQGPKLLIQFQNNGVVDDSQLPKDRFSAERLKGVDSTLKIQPAKLEDSAVYLCASSLVTQISHQPQHFGDGTRLSIL.

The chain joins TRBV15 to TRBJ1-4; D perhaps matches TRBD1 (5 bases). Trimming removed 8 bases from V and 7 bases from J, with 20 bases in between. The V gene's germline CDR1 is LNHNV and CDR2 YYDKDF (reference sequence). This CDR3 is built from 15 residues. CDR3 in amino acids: CATGLQVSRFEKLFF. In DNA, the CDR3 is TGTGCCACCGGATTACAGGTTTCTCGATTTGAAAAACTGTTTTTT.

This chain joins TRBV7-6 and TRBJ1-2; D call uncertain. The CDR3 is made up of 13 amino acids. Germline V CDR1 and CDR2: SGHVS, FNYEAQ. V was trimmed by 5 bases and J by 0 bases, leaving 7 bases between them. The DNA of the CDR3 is TGTGCCAGCAGCCGAGGGTCTAACTATGGCTACACCTTC. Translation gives CASSRGSNYGYTF.

The CDR3 loop reads CASSSGREGTGELFF. DNA of the CDR3: TGTGCCAGCAGCTCGGGCCGGGAGGGGACCGGGGAGCTGTTTTTT. This chain joins TRBV7-2 and TRBJ2-2; 8 positions agree with TRBD2. Trimming at V came to 4 bases and at J to 5 bases, leaving 6 bases not matched to a gene. The germline CDR1 and CDR2 sequences are SGHTA and FQGNSA. The CDR3 sequence is 15 residues long.

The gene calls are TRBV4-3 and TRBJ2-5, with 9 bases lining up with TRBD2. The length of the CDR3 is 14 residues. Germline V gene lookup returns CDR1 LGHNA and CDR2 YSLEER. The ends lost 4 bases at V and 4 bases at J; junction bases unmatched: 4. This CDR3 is CASSPSTSGETQYF. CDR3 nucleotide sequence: TGCGCCAGCAGCCCATCGACTAGCGGAGAGACCCAGTACTTC.

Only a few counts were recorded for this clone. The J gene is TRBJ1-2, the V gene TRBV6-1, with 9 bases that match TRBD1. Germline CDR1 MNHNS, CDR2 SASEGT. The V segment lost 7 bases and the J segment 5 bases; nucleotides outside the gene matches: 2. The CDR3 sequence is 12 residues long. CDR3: CASTGQGYGYTF. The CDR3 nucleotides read TGTGCCAGCACCGGACAGGGGTATGGCTACACCTTC.

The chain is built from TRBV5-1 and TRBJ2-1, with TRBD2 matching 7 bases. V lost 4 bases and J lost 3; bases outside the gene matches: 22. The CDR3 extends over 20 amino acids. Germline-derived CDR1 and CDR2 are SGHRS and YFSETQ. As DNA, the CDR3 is TGCGCCAGCAGCCCCCAGGGAGGGGAGGGCCCGTCAGAACTCTACAATGAGCAGTTCTTC. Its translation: CASSPQGGEGPSELYNEQFF.

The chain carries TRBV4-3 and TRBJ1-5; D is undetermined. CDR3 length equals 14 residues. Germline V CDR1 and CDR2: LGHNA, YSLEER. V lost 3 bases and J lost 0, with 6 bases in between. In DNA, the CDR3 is TGCGCCAGCAGCCAGTTATATAGCAATCAGCCCCAGCATTTT. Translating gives CASSQLYSNQPQHF.

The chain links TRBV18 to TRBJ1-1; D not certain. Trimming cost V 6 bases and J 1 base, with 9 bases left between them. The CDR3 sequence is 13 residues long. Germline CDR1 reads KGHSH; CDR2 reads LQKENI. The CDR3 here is CASSVGQNTEAFF. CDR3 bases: TGTGCCAGCTCCGTTGGCCAGAACACTGAAGCTTTCTTT.

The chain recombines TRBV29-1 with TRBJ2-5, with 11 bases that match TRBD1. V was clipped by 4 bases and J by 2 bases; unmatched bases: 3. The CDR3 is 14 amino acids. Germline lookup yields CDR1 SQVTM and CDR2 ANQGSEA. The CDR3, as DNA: TGCAGCGTTGGAGGGACAGGGGGGCAAGAGACCCAGTACTTC. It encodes CSVGGTGGQETQYF.

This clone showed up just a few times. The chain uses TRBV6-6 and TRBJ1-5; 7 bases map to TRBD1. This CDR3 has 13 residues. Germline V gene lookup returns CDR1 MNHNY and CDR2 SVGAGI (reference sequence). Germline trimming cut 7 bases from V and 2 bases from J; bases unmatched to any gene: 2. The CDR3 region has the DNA TGTGCCAGCACCGGGACAGGCAATCAGCCCCAGCATTTT. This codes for CASTGTGNQPQHF.

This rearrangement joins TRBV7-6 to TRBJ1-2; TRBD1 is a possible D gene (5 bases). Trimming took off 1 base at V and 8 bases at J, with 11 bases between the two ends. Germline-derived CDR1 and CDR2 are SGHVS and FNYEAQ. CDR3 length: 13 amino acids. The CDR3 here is CASSLDERGGYTF. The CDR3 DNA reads TGTGCCAGCAGCTTAGACGAAAGGGGCGGCTACACCTTC.

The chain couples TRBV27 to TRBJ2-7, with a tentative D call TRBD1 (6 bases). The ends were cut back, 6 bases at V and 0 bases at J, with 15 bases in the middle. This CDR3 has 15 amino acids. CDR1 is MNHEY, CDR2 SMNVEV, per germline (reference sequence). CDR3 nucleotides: TGTGCCAGCAGAAGTCGTGGCAGGGGCTCCTACGAGCAGTACTTC. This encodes CASRSRGRGSYEQYF.

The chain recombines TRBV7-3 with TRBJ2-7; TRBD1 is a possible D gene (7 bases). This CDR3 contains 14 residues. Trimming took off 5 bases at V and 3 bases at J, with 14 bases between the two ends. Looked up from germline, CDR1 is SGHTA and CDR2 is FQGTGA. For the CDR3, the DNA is TGTGCCAGCAGCCAGGGGGGCAGAGACTACGAGCAGTACTTC. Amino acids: CASSQGGRDYEQYF.

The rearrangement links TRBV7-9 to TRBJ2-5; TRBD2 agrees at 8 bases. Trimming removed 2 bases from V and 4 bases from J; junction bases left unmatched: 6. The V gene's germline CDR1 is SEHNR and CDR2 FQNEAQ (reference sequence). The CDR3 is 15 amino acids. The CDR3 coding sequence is TGTGCCAGCAGCTTATGGGGGACTAGTCCAGAGACCCAGTACTTC. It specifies CASSLWGTSPETQYF. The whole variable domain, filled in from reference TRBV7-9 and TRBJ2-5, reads DTGVSQNPRHKITKRGQNVTFRCDPISEHNRLYWYRQTLGQGPEFLTYFQNEAQLEKSRLLSDRFSAERPKGSFSTLEIQRTEQGDSAMYLCASSLWGTSPETQYFGPGTRLLVL.

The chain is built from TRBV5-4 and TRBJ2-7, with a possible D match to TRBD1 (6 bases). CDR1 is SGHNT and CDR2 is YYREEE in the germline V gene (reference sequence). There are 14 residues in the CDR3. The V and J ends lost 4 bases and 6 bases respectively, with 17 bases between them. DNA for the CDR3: TGTGCCAGCAGCGTCCAACAGGGTTTTAGCGAGCAGTACTTC. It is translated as CASSVQQGFSEQYF.

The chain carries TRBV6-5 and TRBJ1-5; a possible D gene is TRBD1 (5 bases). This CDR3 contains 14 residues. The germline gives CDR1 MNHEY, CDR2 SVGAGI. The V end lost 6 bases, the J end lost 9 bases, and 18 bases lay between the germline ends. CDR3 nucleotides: TGTGCCAGCAGGACTGGACGGTTCCAGGGGCCCCAGCATTTT. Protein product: CASRTGRFQGPQHF.

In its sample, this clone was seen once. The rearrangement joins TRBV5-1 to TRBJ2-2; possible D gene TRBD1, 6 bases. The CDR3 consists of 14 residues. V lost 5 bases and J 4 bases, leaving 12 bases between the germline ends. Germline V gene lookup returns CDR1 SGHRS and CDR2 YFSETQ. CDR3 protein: CASSVQGSTGELFF. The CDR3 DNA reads TGCGCCAGCAGTGTGCAGGGGAGCACCGGGGAGCTGTTTTTT.

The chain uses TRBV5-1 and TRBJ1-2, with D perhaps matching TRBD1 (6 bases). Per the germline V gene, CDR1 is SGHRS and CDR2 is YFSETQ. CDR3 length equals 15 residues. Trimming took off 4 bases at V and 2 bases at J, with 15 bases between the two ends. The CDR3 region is CASSRGQNINYGYTF. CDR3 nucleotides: TGCGCCAGCAGCAGGGGACAAAACATCAACTATGGCTACACCTTC.

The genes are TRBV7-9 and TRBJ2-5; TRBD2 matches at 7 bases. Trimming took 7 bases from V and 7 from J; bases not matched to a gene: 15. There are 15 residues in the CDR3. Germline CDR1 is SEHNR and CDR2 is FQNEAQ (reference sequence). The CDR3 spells CASKATSSAPGTQYF. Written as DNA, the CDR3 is TGTGCCAGCAAAGCGACTAGCTCGGCTCCGGGGACCCAGTACTTC.